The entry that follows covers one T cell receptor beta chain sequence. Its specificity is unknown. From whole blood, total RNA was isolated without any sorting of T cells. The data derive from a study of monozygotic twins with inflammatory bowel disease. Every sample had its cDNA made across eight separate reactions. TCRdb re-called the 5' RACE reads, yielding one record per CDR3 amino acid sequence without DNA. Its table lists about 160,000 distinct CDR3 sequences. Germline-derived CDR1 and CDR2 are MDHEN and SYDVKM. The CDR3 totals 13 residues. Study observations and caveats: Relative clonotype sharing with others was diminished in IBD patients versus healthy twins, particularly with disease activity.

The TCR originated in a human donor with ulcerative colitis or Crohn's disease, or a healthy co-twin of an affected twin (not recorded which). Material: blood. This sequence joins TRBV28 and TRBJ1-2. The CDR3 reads CASRQPGLYGYTF.